This T cell receptor (beta chain) is from a study of T cells in Graves' hyperthyroidism and ophthalmopathy. Study-level findings and limits: Most thyroid clonotypes that were expanded above 0.001 also turned up in blood.

There were TCR beta CDR3 regions amplified from RNA transcripts. TCR CDR3 regions were first amplified by RT-PCR with HTBI primers. MiXCR was run by TCRdb on the multiplex PCR reads, yielding one entry per CDR3 protein. This sample has about 600,000 distinct CDR3 sequences, with about 14% found just once. Lactation, pregnancy, other autoimmune disease or uncontrolled infection excluded patients. From 9 to 10 ml of fresh peripheral blood, PBMCs were isolated. This CDR3 has 14 amino acids. Germline CDR1 and CDR2: MNHNS and SASEGT. The V segment lost 11 bases and the J segment 1 base; nucleotides outside the gene matches: 11. As concerns this clonotype: Antigen unknown.

The chain combines TRBV6-1 with TRBJ2-7, with 7 nucleotides matching TRBD2. The source is a young woman with Graves' ophthalmopathy. The sample taken for sequencing was blood. CDR3 protein: CAGGFSGPSYEQYF. The CDR3 nucleotides are TGTGCCGGGGGGTTTAGCGGGCCTTCCTACGAGCAGTACTTC.